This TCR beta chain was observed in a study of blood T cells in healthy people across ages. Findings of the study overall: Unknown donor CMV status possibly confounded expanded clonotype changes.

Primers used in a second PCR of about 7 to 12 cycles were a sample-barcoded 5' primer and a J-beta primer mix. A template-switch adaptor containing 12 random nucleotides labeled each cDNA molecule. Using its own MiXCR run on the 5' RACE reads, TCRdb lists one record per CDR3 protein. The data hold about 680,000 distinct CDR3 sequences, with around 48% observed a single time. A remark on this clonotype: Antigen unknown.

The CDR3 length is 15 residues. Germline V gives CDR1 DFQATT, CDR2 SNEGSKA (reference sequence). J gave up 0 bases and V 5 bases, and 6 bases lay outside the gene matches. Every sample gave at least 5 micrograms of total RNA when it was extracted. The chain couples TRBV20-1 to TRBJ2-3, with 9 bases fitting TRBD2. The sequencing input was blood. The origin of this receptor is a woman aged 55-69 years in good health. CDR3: CSAHRTSGSTDTQYF. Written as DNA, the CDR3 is TGCAGTGCTCATCGAACTAGCGGGAGCACAGATACGCAGTATTTT.